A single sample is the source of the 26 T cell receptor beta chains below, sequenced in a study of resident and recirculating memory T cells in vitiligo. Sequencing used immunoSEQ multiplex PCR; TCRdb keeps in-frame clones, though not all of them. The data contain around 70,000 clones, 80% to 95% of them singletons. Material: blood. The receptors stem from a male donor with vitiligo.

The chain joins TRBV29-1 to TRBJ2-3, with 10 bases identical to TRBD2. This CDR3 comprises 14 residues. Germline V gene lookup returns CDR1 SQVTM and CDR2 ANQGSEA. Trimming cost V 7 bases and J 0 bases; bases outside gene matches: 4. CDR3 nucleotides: TGCAGCGGCCGGACTAGCGGAAGCACAGATACGCAGTATTTT. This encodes CSGRTSGSTDTQYF.

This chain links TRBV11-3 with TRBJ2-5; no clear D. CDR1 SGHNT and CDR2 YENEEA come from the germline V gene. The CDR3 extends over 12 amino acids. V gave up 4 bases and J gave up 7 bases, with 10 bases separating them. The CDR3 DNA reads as TGTGCCAGCAGCTCCGATCAGGTGACCCAGTACTTC. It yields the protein CASSSDQVTQYF.

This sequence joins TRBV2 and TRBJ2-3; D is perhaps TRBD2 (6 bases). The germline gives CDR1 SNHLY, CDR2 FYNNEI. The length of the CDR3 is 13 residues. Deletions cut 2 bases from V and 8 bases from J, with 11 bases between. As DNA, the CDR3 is TGTGCCAGCAGTGAATCTAGCGTCGGTACGCAGTATTTT. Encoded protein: CASSESSVGTQYF.

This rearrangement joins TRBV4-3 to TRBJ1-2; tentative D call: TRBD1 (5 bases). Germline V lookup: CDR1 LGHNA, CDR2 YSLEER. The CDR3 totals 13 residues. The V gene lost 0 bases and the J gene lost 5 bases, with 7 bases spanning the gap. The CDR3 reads CASSQERQYGYTF. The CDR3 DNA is TGCGCCAGCAGCCAAGAGCGACAGTATGGCTACACCTTC.

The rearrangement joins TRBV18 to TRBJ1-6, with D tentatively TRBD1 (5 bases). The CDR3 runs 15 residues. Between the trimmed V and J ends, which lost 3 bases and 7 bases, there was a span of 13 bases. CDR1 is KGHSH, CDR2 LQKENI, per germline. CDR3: CASSPGREENSPLHF. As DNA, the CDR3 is TGTGCCAGCTCACCTGGCAGGGAGGAAAATTCACCCCTCCACTTT.

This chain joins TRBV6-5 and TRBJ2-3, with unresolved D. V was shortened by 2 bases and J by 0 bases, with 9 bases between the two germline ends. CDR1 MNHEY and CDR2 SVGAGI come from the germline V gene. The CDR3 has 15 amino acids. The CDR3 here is CASSYQVSSTDTQYF. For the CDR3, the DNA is TGTGCCAGCAGTTACCAGGTTTCTAGCACAGATACGCAGTATTTT.

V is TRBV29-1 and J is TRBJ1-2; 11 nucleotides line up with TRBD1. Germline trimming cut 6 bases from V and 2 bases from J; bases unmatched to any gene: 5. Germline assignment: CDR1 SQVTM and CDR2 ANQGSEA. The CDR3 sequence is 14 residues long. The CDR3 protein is CSVGQGAGNYGYTF. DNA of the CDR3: TGCAGCGTCGGACAGGGGGCAGGAAACTATGGCTACACCTTC.

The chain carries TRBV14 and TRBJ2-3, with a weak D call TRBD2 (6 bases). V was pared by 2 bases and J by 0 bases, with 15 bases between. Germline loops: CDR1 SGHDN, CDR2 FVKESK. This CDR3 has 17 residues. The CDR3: CASSQHGTLRSTDTQYF. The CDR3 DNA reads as TGTGCCAGCAGCCAACACGGGACTCTCCGTAGCACAGATACGCAGTATTTT.

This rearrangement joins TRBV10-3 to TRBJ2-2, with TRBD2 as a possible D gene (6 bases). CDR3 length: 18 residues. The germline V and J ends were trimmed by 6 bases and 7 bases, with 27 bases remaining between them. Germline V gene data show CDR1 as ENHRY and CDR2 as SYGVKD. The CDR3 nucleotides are TGTGCCATCAGGGGGGACCGGGGACTTGCTAACGGCGGCGGGGAGCTGTTTTTT. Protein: CAIRGDRGLANGGGELFF.

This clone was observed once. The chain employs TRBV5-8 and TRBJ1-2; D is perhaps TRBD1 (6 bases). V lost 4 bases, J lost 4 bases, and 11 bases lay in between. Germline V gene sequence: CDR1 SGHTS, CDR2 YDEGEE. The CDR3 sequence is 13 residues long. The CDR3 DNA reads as TGTGCCAGCAGCCCGGGGACACCCTATGGCTACACCTTC. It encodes CASSPGTPYGYTF.

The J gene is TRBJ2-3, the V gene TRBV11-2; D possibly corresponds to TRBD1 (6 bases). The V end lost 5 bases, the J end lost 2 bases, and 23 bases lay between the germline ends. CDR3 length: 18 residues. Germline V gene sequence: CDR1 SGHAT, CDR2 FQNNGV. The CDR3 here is CASSAYDPGTPYTDTQYF. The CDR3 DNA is TGTGCCAGCAGCGCCTACGACCCCGGGACACCCTACACAGATACGCAGTATTTT.

CDR3 residues: CASGTEFKANAYEQYF. The CDR3 nucleotides read TGTGCCAGCGGGACAGAGTTTAAAGCTAATGCCTACGAGCAGTACTTC. This sequence joins TRBV28 and TRBJ2-7; 7 bases are a match to TRBD1. CDR1 and CDR2 from the germline V gene are MDHEN and SYDVKM. The CDR3 consists of 16 residues. J gave up 2 bases and V 8 bases, and 15 bases lay outside the gene matches.

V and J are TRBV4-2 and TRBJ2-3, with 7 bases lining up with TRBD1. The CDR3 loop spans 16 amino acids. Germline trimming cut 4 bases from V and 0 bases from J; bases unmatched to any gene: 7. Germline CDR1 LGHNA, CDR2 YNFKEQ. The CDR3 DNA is TGTGCCAGCAGCCTAAGAGCGGACAGGAGCACAGATACGCAGTATTTT. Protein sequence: CASSLRADRSTDTQYF.

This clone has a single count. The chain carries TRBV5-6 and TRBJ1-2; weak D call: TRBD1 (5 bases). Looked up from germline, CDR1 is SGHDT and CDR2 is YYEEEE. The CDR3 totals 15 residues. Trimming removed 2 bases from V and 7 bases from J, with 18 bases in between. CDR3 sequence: CASSFTAGTGGGYTF. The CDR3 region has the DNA TGTGCCAGCAGCTTTACAGCGGGGACTGGAGGTGGCTACACCTTC.

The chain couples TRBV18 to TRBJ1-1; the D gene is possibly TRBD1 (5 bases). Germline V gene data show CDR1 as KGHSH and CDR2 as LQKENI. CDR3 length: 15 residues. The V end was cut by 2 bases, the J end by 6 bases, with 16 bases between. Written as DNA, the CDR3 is TGTGCCAGCTCACCAGGGATGCAGGGTGATTCTGAAGCTTTCTTT. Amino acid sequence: CASSPGMQGDSEAFF.

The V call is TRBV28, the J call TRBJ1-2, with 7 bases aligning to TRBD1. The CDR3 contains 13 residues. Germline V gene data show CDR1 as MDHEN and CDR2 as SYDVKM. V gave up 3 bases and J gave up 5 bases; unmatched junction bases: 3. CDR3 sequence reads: CASSFGTAYGYTF. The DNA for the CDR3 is TGTGCCAGCAGTTTTGGGACAGCATATGGCTACACCTTC.

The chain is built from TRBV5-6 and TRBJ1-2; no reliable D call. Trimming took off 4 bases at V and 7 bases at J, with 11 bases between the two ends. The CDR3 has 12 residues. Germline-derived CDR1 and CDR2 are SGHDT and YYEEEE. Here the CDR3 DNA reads TGTGCCAGCAGCGGGTTAGCGGCTGGCTACACCTTC. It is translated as CASSGLAAGYTF.

The chain's CDR3 is CASSYRQGTYNEQFF. Written as DNA, the CDR3 is TGTGCCAGCAGTTACAGGCAGGGCACCTACAATGAGCAGTTCTTC. V is TRBV6-5 and J is TRBJ2-1; possible D gene TRBD1, 5 bases. The germline V gene encodes CDR1 MNHEY and CDR2 SVGAGI. Trimming left V 2 bases short and J 2 bases short, with 10 bases between. This CDR3 comprises 15 residues.

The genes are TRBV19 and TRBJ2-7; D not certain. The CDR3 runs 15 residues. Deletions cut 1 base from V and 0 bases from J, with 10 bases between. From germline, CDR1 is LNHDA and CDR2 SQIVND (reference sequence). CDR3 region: CASSIGATSSYEQYF. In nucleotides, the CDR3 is TGTGCCAGTAGTATAGGCGCTACGAGCTCCTACGAGCAGTACTTC.

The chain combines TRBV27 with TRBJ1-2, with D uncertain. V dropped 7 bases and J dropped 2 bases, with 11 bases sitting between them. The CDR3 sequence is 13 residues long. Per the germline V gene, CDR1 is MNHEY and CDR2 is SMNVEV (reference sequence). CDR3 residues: CASKEGLNYGYTF. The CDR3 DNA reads TGTGCCAGCAAGGAGGGCTTAAACTATGGCTACACCTTC.

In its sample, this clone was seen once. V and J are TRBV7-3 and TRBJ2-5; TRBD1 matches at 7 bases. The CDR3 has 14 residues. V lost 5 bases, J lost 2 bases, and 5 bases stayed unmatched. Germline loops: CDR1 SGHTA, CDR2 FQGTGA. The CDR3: CASSLTGQQETQYF. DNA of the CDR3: TGTGCCAGCAGCCTCACGGGACAGCAAGAGACCCAGTACTTC.

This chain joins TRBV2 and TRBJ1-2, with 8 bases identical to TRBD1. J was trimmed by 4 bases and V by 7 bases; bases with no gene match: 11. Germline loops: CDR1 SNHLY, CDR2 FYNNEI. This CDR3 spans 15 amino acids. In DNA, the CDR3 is TGTGCCAGCACTCCCGCACGGACAGGGATCTATGGCTACACCTTC. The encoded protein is CASTPARTGIYGYTF.

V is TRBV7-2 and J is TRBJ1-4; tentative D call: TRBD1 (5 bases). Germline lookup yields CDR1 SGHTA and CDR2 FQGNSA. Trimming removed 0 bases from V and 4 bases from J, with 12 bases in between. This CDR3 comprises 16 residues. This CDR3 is CASSLALQGYNEKLFF. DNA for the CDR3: TGTGCCAGCAGCTTAGCGCTCCAGGGTTATAATGAAAAACTGTTTTTT.

CDR3 amino acids: CAWSQGGPDTQYF. The DNA for the CDR3 is TGTGCCTGGAGTCAGGGCGGCCCAGATACGCAGTATTTT. V gene TRBV30 combines with J gene TRBJ2-3, with a tentative D call TRBD1 (5 bases). Per germline, CDR1 GTSNPN and CDR2 SVGIG (reference sequence). The CDR3 runs 13 residues. With 2 bases removed from V and 4 bases from J, the gap between germline ends came to 10 bases.

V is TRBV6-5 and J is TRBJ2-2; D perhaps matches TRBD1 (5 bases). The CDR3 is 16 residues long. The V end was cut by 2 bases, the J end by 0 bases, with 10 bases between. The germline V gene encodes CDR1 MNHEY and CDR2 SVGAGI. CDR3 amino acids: CASSYRGRSNTGELFF. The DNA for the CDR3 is TGTGCCAGCAGTTACAGGGGCAGGTCGAACACCGGGGAGCTGTTTTTT.

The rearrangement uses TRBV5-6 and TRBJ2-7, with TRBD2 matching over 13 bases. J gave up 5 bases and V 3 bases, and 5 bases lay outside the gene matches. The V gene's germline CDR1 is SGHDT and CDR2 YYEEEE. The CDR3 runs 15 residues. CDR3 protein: CASSYRTSGGHEQYF. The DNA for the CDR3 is TGTGCCAGCAGCTATCGGACTAGCGGGGGTCACGAGCAGTACTTC.